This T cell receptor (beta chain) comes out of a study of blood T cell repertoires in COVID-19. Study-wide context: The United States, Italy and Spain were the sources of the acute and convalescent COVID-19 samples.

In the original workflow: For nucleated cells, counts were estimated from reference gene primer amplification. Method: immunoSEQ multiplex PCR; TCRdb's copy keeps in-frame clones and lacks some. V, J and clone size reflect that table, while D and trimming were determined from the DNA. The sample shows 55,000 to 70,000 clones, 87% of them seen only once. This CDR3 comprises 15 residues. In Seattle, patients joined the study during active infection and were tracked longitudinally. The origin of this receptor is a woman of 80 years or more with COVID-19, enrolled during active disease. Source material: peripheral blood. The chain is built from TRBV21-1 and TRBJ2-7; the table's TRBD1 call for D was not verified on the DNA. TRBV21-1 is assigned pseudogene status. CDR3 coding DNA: TGTGCCAGCAGCAAAAAGGGGACAGGTGCCTACGAGCAGTACTTC. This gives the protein CASSKKGTGAYEQYF.